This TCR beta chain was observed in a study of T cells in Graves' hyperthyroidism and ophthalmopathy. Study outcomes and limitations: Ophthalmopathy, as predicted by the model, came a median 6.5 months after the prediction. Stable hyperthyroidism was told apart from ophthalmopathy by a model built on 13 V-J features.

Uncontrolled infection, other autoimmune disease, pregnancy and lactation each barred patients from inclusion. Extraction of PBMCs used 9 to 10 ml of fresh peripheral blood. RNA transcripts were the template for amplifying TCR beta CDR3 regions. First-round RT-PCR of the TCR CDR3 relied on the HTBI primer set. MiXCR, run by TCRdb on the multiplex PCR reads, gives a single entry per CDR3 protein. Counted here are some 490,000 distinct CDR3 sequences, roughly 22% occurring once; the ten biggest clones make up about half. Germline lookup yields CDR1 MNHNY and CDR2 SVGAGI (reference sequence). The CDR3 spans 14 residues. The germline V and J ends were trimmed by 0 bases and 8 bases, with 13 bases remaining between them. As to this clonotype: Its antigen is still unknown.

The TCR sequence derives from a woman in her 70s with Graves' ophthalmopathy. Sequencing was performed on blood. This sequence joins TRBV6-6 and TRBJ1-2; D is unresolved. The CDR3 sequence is CASSYSASRSGYTF. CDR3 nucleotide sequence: TGTGCCAGCAGTTACTCGGCCTCACGGTCGGGCTACACCTTC.